The sequence of this TCR beta chain was determined in a study of blood T cell repertoires in COVID-19. Study-wide background: COVID-19 samples, acute and convalescent, were from the United States, Italy and Spain.

As originally analysed: Estimates of nucleated cell counts were drawn from the amplification of reference gene primers. Sequencing was performed with immunoSEQ multiplex PCR; in TCRdb, only in-frame clones are kept and a portion is missing. V, J and clone size are taken as reported in that table, and D and trimming were inferred from the DNA itself. The profile shows roughly 150,000 clones, roughly 80% of them singletons. The study recruited people aged 18 to 89 years across about 25 US areas. Either two negative PCRs, clearance, or symptom resolution qualified Cohort 3 donors as recovered. Germline V gives CDR1 MNHEY, CDR2 SVGAGI. This CDR3 contains 14 residues. Trimming removed 6 bases from V and 5 bases from J; junction bases left unmatched: 4.

The chain uses TRBV6-5 and TRBJ1-6; 7 nucleotides line up with TRBD1. The sequencing input was PBMCs or T cells enriched from blood (not recorded which). This clonotype originated in a woman aged 50 to 60 who had recovered from COVID-19. In DNA, the CDR3 is TGTGCCAGCAGCCCGACAGGGAATAATTCACCCCTCCACTTT. It yields the protein CASSPTGNNSPLHF.